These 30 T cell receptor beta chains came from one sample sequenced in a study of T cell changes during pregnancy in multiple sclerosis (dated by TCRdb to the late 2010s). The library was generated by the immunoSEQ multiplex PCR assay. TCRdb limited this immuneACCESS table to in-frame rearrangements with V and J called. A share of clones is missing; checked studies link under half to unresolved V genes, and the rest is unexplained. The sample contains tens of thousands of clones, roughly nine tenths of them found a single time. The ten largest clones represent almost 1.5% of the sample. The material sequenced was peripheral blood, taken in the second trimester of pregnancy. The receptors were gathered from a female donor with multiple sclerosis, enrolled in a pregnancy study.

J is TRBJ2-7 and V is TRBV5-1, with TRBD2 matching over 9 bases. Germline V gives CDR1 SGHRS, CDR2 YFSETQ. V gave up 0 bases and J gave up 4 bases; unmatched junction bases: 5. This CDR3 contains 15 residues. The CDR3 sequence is CASSLEAGGRYEQYF. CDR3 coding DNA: TGCGCCAGCAGCTTGGAGGCGGGAGGGCGGTACGAGCAGTACTTC.

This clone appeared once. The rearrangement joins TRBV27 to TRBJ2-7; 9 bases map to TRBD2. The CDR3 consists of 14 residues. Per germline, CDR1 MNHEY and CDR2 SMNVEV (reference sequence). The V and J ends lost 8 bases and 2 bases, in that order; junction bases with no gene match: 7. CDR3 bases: TGTGCCAGCGGGGTAGCGGGAGTCCCCTACGAGCAGTACTTC. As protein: CASGVAGVPYEQYF.

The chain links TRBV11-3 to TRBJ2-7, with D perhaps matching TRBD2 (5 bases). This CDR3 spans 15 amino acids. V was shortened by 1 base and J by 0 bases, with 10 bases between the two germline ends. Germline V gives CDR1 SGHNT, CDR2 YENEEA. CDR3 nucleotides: TGTGCCAGCAGCTTAGGCGGACTGGGCTCCTACGAGCAGTACTTC. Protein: CASSLGGLGSYEQYF.

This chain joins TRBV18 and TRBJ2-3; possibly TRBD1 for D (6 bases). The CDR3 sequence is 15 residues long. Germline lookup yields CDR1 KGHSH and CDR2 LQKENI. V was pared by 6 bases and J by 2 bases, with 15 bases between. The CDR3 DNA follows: TGTGCCAGCTCGCCTAAACAGGGTGCCACAGATACGCAGTATTTT. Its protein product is CASSPKQGATDTQYF.

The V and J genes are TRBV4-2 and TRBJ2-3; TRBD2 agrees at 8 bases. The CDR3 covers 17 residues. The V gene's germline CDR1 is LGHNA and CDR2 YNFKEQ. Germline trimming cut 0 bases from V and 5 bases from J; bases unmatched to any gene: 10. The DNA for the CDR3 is TGTGCCAGCAGCCAAGATCATCGGGGGGGGCCCGTAGATACGCAGTATTTT. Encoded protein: CASSQDHRGGPVDTQYF.

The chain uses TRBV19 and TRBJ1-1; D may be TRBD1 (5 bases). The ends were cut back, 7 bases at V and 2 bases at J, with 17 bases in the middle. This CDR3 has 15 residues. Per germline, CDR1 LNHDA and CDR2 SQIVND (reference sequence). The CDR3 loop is CASTRAGDLNTEAFF. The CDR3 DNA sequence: TGTGCCAGTACCCGAGCGGGGGATTTAAACACTGAAGCTTTCTTT.

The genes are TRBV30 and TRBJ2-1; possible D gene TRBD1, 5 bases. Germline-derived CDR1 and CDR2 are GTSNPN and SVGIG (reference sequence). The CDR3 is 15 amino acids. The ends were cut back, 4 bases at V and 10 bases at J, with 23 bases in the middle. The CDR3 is CAWKGVVLRGGEQFF. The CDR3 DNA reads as TGTGCCTGGAAAGGAGTAGTTTTAAGGGGTGGGGAGCAGTTCTTC. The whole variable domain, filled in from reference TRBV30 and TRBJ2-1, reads SQTIHQWPATLVQPVGSPLSLECTVEGTSNPNLYWYRQAAGRGLQLLFYSVGIGQISSEVPQNLSASRPQDRQFILSSKKLLLSDSGFYLCAWKGVVLRGGEQFFGPGTRLTVL.

The CDR3 DNA follows: TGTGCCAGCAGTTACTCGCGACTCTCCGCTGATGAGCAGTTCTTC. This gives the protein CASSYSRLSADEQFF. The gene calls are TRBV6-6 and TRBJ2-1; no reliable D call. Looked up from germline, CDR1 is MNHNY and CDR2 is SVGAGI (reference sequence). The CDR3 covers 15 residues. The V gene lost 0 bases and the J gene lost 8 bases, with 14 bases spanning the gap.

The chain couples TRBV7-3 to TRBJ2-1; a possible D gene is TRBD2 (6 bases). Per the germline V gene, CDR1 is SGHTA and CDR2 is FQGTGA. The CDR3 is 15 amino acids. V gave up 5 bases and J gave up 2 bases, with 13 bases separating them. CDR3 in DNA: TGTGCCAGCAGCCAACCGCGGGGAGCCTACAATGAGCAGTTCTTC. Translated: CASSQPRGAYNEQFF.

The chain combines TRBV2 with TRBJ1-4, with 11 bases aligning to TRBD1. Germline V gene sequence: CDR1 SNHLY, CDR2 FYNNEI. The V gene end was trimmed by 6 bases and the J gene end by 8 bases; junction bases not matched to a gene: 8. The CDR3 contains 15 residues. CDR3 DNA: TGTGCCAGCAGAGTTGGACAGGGGGCTTGGGAAAAACTGTTTTTT. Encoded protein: CASRVGQGAWEKLFF.

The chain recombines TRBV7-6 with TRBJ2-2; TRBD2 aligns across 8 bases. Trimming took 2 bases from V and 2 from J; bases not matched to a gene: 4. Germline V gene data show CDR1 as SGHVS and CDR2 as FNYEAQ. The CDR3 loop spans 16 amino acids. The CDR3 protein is CASSLRLAGNTGELFF. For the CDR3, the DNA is TGTGCCAGCAGCTTACGGCTAGCGGGTAACACCGGGGAGCTGTTTTTT.

This CDR3 reads CASSPPGQGNNEQFF. In DNA form, the CDR3 reads TGTGCCAGCTCACCACCGGGACAGGGGAACAATGAGCAGTTCTTC. The V call is TRBV18, the J call TRBJ2-1; 10 bases are shared with TRBD1. CDR1 and CDR2 (germline): KGHSH, LQKENI. J was trimmed by 5 bases and V by 0 bases; bases with no gene match: 1. The length of the CDR3 is 15 residues.

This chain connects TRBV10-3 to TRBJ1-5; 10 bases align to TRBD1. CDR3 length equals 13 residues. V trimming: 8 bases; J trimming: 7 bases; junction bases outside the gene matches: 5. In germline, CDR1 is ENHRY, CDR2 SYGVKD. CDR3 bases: TGTGCCATCGGGGGACAGGGGAGACAGCCCCAGCATTTT. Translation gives CAIGGQGRQPQHF.

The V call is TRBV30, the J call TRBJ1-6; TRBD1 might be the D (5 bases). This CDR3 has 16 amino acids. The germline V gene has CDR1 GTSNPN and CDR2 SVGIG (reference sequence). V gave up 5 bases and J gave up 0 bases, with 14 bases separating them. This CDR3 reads CAWSGGGSSYNSPLHF. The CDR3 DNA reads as TGTGCCTGGTCTGGGGGGGGGAGCTCCTATAATTCACCCCTCCACTTT.

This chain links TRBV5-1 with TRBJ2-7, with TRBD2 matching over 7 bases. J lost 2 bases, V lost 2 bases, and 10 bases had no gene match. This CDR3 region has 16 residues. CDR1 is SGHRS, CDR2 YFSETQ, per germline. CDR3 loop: CASSLRGRGLTYEQYF. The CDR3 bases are TGCGCCAGCAGCTTACGCGGGAGAGGCTTAACCTACGAGCAGTACTTC.

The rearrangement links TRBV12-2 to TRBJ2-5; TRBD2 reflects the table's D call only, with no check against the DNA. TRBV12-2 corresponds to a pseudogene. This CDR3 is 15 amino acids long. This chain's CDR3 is CASRLEYWRRETQYF. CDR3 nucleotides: TGTGCAAGTCGCTTAGAGTACTGGCGGCGGGAGACCCAGTACTTC.

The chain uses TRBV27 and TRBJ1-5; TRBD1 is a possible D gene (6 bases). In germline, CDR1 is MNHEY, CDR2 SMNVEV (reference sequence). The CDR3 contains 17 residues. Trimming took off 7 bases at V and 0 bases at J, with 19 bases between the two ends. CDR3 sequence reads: CASTPFKGGNSNQPQHF. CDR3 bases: TGTGCCAGCACCCCCTTTAAGGGGGGGAATAGCAATCAGCCCCAGCATTTT.

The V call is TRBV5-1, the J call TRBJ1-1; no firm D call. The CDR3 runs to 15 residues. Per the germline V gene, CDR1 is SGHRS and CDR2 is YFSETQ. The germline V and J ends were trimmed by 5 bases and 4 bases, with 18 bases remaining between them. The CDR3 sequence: CASSSLTLAGTEAFF. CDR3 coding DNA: TGCGCCAGCAGTTCTCTCACGCTCGCGGGCACTGAAGCTTTCTTT.

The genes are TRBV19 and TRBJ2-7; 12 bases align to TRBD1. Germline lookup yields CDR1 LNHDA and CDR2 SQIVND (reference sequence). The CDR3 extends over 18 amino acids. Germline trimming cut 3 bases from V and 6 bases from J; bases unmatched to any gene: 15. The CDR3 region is CASSMRTRVGTGGAEQYF. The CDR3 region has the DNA TGTGCCAGTAGTATGCGGACACGGGTGGGGACAGGGGGCGCCGAGCAGTACTTC.

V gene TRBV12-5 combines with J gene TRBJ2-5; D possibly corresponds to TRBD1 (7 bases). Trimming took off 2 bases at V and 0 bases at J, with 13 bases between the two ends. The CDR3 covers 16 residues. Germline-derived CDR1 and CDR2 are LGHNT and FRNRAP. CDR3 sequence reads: CASGLFPGGHQETQYF. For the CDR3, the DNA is TGTGCTAGTGGTTTGTTTCCAGGGGGGCACCAAGAGACCCAGTACTTC.

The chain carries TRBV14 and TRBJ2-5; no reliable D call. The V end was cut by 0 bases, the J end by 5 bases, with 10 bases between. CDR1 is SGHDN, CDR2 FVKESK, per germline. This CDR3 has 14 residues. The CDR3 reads CASSQEWHLETQYF. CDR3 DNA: TGTGCCAGCAGCCAAGAATGGCATTTGGAGACCCAGTACTTC.

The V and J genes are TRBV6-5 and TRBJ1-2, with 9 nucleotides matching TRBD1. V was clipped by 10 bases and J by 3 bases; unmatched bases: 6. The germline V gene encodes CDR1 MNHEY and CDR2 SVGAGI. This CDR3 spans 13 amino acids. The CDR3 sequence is CATSRDRDYGYTF. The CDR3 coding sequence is TGTGCCACCTCCCGGGACAGGGACTATGGCTACACCTTC.

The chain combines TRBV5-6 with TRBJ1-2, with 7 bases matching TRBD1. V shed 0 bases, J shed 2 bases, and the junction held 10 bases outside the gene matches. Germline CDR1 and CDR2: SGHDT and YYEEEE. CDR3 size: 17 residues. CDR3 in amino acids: CASSLGFADRENYGYTF. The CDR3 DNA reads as TGTGCCAGCAGCTTGGGATTTGCTGACAGGGAGAACTATGGCTACACCTTC.

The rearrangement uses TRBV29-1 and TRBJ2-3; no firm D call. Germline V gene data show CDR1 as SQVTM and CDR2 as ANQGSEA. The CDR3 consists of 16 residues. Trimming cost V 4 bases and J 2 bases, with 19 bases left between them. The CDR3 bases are TGCAGCGTTGCTCCCGTAGATTATAACCCCACAGATACGCAGTATTTT. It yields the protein CSVAPVDYNPTDTQYF.

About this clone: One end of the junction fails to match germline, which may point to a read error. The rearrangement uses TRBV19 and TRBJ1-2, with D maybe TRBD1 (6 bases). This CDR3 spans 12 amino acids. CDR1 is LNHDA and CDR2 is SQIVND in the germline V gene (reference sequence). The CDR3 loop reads CASSTTGYAYTF. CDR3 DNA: TGTGCCAGTAGTACGACAGGTTATGCCTACACCTTC.

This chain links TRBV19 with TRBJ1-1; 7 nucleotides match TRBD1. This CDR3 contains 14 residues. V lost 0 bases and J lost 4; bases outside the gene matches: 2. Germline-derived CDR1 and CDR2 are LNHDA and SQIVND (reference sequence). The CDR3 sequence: CASSIESGGTEAFF. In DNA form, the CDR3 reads TGTGCCAGTAGTATAGAGTCAGGGGGCACTGAAGCTTTCTTT.

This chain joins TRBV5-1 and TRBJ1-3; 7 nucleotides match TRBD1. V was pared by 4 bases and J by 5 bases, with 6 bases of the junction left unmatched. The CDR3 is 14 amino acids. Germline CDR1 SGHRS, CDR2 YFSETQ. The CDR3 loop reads CASSQTTGRNTIYF. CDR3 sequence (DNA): TGCGCCAGCAGCCAGACGACAGGGCGAAACACCATATATTTT.

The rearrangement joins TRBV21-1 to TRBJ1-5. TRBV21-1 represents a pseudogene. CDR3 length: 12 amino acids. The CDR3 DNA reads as TGTGCCAGCGATGGGGAGTGGCAGCCCCAGCATTTT. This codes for CASDGEWQPQHF.

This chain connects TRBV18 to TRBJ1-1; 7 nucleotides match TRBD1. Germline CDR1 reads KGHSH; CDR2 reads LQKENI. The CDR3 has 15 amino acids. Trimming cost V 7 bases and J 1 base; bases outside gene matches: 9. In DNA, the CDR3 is TGTGCCAGCTACAAGACAGGGCTTGGGAACACTGAAGCTTTCTTT. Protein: CASYKTGLGNTEAFF.

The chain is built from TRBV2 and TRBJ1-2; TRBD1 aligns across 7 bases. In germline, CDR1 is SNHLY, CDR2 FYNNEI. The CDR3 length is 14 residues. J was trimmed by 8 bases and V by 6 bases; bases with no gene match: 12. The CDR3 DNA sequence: TGTGCCAGCAGCGTCACAGGGGCTACGGAAGGCTACACCTTC. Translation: CASSVTGATEGYTF.